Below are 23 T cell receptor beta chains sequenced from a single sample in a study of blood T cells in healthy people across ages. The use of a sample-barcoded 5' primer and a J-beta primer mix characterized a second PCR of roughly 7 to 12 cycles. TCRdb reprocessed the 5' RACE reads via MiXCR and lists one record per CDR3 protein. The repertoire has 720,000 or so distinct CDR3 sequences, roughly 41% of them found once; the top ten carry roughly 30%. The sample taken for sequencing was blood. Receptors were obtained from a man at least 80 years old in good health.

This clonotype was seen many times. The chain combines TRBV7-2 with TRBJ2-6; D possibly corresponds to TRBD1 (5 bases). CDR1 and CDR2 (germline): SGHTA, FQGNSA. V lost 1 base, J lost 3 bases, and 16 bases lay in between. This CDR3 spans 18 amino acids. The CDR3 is CASSLVVQGLVGANVLTF. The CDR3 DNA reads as TGTGCCAGCAGCTTAGTTGTTCAGGGTCTAGTTGGGGCCAACGTCCTGACTTTC.

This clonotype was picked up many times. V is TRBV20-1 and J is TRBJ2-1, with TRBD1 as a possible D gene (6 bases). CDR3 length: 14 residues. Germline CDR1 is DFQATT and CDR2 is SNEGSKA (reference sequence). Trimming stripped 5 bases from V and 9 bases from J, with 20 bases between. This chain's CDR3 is CSASTAGDHGEQFF. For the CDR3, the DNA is TGCAGTGCTTCTACAGCAGGGGATCACGGTGAGCAGTTCTTC.

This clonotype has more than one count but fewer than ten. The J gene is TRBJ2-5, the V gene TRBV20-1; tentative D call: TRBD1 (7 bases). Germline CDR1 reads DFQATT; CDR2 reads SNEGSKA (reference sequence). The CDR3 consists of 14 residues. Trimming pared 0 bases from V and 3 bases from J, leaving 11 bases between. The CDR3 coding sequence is TGCAGTGCTAGAGATGTCAGGGGGGAAGAGACCCAGTACTTC. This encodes CSARDVRGEETQYF.

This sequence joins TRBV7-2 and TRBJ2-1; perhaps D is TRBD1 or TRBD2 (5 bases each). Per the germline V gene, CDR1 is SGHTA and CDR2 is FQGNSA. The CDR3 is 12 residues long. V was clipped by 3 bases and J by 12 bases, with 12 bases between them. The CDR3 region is CASSFGDGVQFF. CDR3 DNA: TGTGCCAGCAGCTTTGGGGACGGGGTGCAGTTCTTC.

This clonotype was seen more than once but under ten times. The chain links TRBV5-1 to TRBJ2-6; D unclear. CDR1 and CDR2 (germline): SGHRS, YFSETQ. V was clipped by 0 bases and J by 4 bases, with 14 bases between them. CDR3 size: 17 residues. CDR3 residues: CASSLASAPWGANVLTF. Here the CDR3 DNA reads TGCGCCAGCAGCTTGGCCTCGGCCCCCTGGGGGGCCAACGTCCTGACTTTC. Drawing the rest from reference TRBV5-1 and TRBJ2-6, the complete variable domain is KAGVTQTPRYLIKTRGQQVTLSCSPISGHRSVSWYQQTPGQGLQFLFEYFSETQRNKGNFPGRFSGRQFSNSRSEMNVSTLELGDSALYLCASSLASAPWGANVLTFGAGSRLTVL.

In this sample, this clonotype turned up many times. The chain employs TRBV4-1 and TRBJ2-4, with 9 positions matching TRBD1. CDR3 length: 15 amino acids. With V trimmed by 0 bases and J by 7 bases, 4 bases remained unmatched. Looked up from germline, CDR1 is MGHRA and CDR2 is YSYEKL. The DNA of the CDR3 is TGCGCCAGCAGCCAAGATGGACAGGGGCGGAACATTCAGTACTTC. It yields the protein CASSQDGQGRNIQYF.

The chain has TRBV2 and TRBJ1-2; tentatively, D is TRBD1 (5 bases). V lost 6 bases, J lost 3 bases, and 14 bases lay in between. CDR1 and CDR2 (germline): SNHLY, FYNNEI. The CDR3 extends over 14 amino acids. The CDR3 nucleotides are TGTGCCAGCAGAAATAAGGGGCCGTACTATGGCTACACCTTC. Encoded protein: CASRNKGPYYGYTF.

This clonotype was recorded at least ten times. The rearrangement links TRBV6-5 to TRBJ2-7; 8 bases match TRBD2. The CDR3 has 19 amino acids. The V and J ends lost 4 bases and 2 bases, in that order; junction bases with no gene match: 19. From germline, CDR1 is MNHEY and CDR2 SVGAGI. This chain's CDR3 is CASSWQGNLVAGKTYEQYF. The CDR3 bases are TGTGCCAGCAGTTGGCAGGGGAATTTAGTAGCGGGGAAGACCTACGAGCAGTACTTC.

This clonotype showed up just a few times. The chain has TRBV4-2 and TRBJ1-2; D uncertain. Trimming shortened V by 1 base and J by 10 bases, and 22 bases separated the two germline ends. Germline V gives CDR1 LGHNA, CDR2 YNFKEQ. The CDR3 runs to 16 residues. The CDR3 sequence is CASSQVMSGDAFDYTF. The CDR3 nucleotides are TGTGCCAGCAGCCAAGTTATGAGCGGCGACGCGTTCGACTACACCTTC.

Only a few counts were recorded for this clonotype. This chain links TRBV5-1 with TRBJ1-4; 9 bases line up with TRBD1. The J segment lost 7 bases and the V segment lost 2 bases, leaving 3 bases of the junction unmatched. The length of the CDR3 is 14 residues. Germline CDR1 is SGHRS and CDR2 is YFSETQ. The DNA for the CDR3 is TGCGCCAGCAGCTTTGGACAGGGGAGTGAAAAACTGTTTTTT. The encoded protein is CASSFGQGSEKLFF.

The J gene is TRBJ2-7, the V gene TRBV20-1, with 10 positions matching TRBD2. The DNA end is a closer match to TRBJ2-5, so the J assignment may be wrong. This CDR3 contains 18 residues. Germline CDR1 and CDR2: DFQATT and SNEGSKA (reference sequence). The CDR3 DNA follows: TGCAGTGCTAGGTTTTTGGCTAGCGGGGGCCTTTTTGAAGAGACCCAGTACTTC. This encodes CSARFLASGGLFEETQYF.

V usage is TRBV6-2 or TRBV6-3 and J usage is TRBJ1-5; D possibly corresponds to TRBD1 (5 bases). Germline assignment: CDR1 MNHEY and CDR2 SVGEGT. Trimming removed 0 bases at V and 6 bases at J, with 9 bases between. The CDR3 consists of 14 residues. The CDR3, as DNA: TGTGCCAGCAGTTACTCGATGAGGGGTCAGCCCCAGCATTTT. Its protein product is CASSYSMRGQPQHF.

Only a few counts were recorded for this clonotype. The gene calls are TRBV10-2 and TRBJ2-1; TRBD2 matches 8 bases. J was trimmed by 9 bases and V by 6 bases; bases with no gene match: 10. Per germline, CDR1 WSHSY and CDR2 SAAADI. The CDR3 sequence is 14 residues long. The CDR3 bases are TGCGCCAGCAGCCCCTTTGAGCGGGAGCTTGAGCAGTTCTTC. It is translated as CASSPFERELEQFF.

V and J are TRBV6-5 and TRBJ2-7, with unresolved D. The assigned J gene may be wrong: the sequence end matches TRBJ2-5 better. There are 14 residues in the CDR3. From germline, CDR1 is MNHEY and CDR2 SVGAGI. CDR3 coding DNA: TGTGCCAGCAGTCCCCCGCGCGGTAGTGAGACCCAGTACTTC. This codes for CASSPPRGSETQYF.

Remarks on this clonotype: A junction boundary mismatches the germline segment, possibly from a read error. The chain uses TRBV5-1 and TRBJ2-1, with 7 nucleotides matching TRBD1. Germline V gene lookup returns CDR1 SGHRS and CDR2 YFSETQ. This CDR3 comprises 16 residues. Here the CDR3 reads CASTPGLGGAYKEQFF. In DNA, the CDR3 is TGCGCCAGCACTCCTGGGCTAGGGGGCGCCTACAAGGAGCAGTTCTTC.

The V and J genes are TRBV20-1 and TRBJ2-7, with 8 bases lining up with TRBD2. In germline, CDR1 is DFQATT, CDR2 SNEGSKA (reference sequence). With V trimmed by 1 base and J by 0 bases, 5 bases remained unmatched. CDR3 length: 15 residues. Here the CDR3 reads CSARAPGTSSYEQYF. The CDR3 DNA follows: TGCAGTGCTAGAGCCCCCGGGACTAGCTCCTACGAGCAGTACTTC.

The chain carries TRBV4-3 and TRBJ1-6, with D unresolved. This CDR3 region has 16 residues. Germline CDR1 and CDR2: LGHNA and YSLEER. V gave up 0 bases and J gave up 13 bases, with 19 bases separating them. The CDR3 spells CASSQEWQVEKFPLHF. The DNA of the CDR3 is TGCGCCAGCAGCCAAGAGTGGCAGGTAGAGAAGTTTCCCCTCCACTTT.

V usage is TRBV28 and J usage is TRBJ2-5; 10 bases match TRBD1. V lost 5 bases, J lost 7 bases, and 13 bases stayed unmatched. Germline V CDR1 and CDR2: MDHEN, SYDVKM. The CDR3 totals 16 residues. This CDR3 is CASSPPGQGIVGTQYF. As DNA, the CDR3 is TGTGCCAGCAGTCCTCCGGGACAGGGGATTGTTGGGACCCAGTACTTC.

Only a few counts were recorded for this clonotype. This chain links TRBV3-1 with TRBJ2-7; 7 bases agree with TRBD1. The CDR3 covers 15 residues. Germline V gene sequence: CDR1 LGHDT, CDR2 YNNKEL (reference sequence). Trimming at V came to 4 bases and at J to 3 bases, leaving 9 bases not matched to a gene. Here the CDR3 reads CASSRAAGTDYEQYF. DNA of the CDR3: TGTGCCAGCAGCCGAGCAGCCGGGACAGACTACGAGCAGTACTTC.

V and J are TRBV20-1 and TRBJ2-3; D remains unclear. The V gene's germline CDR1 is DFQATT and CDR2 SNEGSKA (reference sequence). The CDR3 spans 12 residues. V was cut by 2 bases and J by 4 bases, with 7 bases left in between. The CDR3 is CSARILPDTQYF. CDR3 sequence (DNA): TGCAGTGCTAGAATCTTACCAGATACGCAGTATTTT.

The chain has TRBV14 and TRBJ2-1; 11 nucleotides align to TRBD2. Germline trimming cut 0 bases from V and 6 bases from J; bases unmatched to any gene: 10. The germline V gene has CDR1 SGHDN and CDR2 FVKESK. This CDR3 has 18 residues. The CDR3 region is CASSQDLKLLAGANEQFF. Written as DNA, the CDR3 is TGTGCCAGCAGCCAAGATCTGAAGTTACTAGCGGGAGCCAATGAGCAGTTCTTC.

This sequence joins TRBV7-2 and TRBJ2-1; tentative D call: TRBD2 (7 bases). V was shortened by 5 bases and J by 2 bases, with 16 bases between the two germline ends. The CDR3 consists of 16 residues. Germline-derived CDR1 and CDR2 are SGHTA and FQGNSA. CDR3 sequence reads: CASSREGGGAYNEQFF. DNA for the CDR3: TGTGCCAGCAGCAGAGAAGGCGGGGGCGCCTACAATGAGCAGTTCTTC.

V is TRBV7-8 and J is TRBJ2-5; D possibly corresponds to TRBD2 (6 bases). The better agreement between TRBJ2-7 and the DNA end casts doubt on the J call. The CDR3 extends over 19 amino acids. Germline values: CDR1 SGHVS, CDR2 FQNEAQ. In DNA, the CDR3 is TGTGCCAGCAGCCTCACTTTACTTCCGGGAGCCACTGCATCAACCGAGCAGTACTTC. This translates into CASSLTLLPGATASTEQYF.